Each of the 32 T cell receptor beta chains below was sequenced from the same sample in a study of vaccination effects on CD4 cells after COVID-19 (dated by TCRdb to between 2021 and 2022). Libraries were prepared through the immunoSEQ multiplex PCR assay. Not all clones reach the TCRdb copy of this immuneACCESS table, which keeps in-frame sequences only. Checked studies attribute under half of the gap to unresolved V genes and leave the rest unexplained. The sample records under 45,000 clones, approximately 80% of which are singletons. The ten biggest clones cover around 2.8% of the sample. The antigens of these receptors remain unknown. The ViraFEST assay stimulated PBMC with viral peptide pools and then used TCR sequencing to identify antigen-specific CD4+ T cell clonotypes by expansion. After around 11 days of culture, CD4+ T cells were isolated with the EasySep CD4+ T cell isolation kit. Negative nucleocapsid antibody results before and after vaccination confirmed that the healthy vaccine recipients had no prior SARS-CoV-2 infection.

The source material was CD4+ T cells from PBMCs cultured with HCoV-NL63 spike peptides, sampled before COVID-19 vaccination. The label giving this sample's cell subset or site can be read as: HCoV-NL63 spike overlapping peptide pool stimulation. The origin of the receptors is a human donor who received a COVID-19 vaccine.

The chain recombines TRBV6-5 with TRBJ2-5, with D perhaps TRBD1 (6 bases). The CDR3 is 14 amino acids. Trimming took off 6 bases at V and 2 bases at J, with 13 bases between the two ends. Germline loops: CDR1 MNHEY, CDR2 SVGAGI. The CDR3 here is CASRKRGLQETQYF. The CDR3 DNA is TGTGCCAGCAGGAAGAGGGGGTTACAAGAGACCCAGTACTTC.

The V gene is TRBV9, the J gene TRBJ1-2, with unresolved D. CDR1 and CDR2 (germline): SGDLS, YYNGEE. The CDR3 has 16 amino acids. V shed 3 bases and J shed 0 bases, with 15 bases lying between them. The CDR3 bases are TGTGCCAGCAGCGCCGCCGGGCCCCTTTCTAACTATGGCTACACCTTC. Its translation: CASSAAGPLSNYGYTF.

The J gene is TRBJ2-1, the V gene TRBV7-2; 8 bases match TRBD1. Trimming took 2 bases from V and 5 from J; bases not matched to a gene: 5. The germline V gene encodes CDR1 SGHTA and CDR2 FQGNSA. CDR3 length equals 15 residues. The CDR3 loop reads CASSLQAGGHNEQFF. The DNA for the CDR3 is TGTGCCAGCAGCTTACAGGCAGGGGGCCACAATGAGCAGTTCTTC.

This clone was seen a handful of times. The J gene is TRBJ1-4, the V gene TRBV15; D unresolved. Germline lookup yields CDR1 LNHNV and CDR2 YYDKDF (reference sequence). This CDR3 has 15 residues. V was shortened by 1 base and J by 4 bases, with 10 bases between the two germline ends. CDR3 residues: CATSRGNIGNEKLFF. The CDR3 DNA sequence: TGTGCCACCAGCAGAGGCAACATCGGTAATGAAAAACTGTTTTTT. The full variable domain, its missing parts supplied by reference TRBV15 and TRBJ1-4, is DAMVIQNPRYQVTQFGKPVTLSCSQTLNHNVMYWYQQKSSQAPKLLFHYYDKDFNNEADTPDNFQSRRPNTSFCFLDIRSPGLGDTAMYLCATSRGNIGNEKLFFGSGTQLSVL.

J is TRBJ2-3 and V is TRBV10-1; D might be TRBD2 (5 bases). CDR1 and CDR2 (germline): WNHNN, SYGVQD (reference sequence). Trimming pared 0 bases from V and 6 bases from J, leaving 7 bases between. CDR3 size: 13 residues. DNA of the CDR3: TGCGCCAGCAGTGAGTCGACGGGGGATACGCAGTATTTT. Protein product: CASSESTGDTQYF.

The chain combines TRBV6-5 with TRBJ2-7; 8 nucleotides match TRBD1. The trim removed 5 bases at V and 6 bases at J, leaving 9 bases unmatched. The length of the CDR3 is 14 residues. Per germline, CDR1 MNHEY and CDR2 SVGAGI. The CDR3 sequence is CASSLQGVVLEQYV. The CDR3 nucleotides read TGTGCCAGCAGTCTACAGGGGGTGGTTCTCGAGCAGTACGTC.

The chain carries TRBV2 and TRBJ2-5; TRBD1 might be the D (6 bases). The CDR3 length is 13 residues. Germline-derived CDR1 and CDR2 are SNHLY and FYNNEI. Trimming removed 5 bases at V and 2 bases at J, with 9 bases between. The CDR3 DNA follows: TGTGCCAGCAGTCCGGGACAACAAGAGACCCAGTACTTC. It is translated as CASSPGQQETQYF.

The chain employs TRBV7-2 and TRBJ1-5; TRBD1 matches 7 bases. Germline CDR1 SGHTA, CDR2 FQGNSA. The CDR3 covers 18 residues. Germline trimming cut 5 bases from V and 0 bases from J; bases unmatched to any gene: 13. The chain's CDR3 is CASSTAYRGRGSNQPQHF. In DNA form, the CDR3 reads TGTGCCAGCAGCACCGCCTATAGGGGGCGAGGTAGCAATCAGCCCCAGCATTTT.

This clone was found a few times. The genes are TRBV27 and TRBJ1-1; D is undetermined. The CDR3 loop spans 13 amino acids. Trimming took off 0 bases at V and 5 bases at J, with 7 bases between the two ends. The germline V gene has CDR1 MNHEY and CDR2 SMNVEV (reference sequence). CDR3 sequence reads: CASSLSGWTEAFF. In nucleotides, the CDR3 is TGTGCCAGCAGTTTATCTGGGTGGACTGAAGCTTTCTTT.

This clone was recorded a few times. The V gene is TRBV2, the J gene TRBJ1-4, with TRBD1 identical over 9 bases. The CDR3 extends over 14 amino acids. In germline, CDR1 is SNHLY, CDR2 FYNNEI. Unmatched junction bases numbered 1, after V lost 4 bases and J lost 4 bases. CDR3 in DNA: TGTGCCAGCAGTGTGGACAGGGGTAATGAAAAACTGTTTTTT. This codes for CASSVDRGNEKLFF.

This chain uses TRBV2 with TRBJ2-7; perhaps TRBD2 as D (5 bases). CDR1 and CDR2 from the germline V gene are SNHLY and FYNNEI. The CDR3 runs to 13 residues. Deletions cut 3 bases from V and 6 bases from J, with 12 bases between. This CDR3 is CASSEQLESEQYV. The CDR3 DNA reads TGTGCCAGCAGTGAGCAACTAGAAAGCGAGCAGTACGTC.

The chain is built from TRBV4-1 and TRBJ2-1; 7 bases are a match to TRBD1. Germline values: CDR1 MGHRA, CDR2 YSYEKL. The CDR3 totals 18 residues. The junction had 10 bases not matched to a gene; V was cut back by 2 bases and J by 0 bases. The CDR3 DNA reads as TGCGCCAGCAGCCAAAGACAGGGTATAGTAGTCTCCTACAATGAGCAGTTCTTC. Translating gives CASSQRQGIVVSYNEQFF.

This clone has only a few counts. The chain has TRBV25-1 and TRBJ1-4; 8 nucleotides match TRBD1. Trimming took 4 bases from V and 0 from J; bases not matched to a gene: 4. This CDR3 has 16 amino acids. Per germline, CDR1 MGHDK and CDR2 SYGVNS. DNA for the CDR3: TGTGCCAGCAGTGCCACGGACAGGGCAACTAATGAAAAACTGTTTTTT. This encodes CASSATDRATNEKLFF.

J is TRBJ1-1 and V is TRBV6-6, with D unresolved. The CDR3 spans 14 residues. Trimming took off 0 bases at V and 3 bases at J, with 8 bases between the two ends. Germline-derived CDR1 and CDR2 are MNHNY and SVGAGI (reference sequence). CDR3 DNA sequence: TGTGCCAGCAGTTACTCGATCGGGGACACTGAAGCTTTCTTT. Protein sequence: CASSYSIGDTEAFF.

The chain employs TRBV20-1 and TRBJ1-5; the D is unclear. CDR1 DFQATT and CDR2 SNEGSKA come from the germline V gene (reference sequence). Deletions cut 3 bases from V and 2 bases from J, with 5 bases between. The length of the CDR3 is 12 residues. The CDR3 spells CSASTGNQPQHF. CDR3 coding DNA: TGCAGTGCTAGTACGGGCAATCAGCCCCAGCATTTT.

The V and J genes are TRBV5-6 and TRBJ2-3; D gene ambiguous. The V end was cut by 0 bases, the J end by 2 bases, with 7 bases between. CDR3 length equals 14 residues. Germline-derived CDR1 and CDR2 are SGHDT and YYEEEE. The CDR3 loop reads CASSLGRATDTQYF. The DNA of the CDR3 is TGTGCCAGCAGCTTGGGACGGGCCACAGATACGCAGTATTTT.

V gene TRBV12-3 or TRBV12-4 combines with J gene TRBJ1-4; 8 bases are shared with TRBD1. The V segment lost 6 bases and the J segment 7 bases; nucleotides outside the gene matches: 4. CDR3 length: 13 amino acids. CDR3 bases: TGTGCCAGCAGCACAGGGGGTGGTGAAAAACTGTTTTTT. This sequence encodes CASSTGGGEKLFF.

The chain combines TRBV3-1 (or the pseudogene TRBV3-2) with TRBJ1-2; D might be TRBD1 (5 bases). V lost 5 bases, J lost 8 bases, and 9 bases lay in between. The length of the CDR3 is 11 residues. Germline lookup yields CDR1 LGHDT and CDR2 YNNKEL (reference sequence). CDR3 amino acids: CASSFGDGYTF. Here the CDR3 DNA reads TGTGCCAGCAGCTTCGGGGACGGCTACACCTTC.

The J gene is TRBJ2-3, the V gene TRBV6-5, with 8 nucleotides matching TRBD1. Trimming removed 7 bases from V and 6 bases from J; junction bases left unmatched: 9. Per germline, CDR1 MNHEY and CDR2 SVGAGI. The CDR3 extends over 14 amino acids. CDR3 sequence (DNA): TGTGCCAGCACTATCAGGACAGGGTCGGATACGCAGTATTTT. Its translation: CASTIRTGSDTQYF.

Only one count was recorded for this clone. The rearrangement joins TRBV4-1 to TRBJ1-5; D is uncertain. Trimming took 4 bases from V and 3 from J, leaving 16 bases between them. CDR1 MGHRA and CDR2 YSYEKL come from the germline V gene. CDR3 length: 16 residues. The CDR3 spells CASSPYPDGVNQPQHF. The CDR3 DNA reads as TGCGCCAGCAGCCCCTACCCCGACGGAGTCAATCAGCCCCAGCATTTT.

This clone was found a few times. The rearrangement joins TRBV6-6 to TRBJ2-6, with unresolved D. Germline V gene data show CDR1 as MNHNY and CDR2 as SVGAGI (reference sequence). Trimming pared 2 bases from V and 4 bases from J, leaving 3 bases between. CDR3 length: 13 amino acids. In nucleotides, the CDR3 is TGTGCCAGCAGTTACCCCGGGGCCAACGTCCTGACTTTC. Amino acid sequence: CASSYPGANVLTF.

The CDR3 region has the DNA TGTGCTAGTGGTTTGAAGTCAGGGGGCTTCACTGAAGCTTTCTTT. Its translation: CASGLKSGGFTEAFF. This sequence joins TRBV12-5 and TRBJ1-1; 8 bases are shared with TRBD1. Germline V gives CDR1 LGHNT, CDR2 FRNRAP. V shed 2 bases and J 4 bases; nucleotides not matched to a gene: 6. This CDR3 has 15 amino acids.

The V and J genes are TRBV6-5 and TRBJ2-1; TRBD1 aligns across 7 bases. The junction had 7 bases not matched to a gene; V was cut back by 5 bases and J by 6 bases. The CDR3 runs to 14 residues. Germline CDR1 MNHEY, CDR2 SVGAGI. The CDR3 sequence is CASSTRQGTNEQFF. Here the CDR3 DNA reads TGTGCCAGCAGTACCCGACAGGGAACCAATGAGCAGTTCTTC.

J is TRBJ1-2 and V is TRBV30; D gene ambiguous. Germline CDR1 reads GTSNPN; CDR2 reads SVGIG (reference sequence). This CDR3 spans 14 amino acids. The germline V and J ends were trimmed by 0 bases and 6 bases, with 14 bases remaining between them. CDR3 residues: CAWSVHPPSDGYTF. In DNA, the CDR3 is TGTGCCTGGAGTGTCCACCCGCCGTCAGATGGCTACACCTTC.

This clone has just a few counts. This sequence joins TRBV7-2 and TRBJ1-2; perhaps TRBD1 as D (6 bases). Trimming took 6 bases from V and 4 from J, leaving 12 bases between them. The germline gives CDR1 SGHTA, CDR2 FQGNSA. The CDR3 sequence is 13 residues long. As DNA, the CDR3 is TGTGCCAGCAGGGGGCAGGGGATCTATGGCTACACCTTC. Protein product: CASRGQGIYGYTF.

The DNA for the CDR3 is TGTGCCAGCAGTGAAGTGGGGGGGCTAGCGGGGGGTAGGGAGACCCAGTACTTC. This codes for CASSEVGGLAGGRETQYF. The rearrangement links TRBV6-1 to TRBJ2-5; 11 bases fit TRBD2. Germline V gene sequence: CDR1 MNHNS, CDR2 SASEGT. The CDR3 length is 18 residues. The trim removed 1 base at V and 5 bases at J, leaving 12 bases unmatched.

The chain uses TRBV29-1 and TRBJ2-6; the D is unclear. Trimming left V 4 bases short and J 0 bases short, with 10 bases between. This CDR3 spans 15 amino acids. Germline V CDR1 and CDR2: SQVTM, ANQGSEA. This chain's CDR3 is CSVGGSYSGANVLTF. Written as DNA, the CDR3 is TGCAGCGTTGGCGGAAGTTACTCTGGGGCCAACGTCCTGACTTTC.

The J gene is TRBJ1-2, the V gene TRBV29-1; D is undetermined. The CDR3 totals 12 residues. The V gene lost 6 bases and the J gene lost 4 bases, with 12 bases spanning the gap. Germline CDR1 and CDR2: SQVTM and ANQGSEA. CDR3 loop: CSVAQSSYGYTF. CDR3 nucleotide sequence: TGCAGCGTCGCCCAAAGTAGCTATGGCTACACCTTC.

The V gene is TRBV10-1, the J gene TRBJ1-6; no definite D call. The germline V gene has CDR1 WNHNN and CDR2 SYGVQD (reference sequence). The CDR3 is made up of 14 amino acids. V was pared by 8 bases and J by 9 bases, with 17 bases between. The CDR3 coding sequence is TGCGCCAGCGTGCCGGGAAAGGGAACTTCACCCCTCCACTTT. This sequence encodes CASVPGKGTSPLHF.

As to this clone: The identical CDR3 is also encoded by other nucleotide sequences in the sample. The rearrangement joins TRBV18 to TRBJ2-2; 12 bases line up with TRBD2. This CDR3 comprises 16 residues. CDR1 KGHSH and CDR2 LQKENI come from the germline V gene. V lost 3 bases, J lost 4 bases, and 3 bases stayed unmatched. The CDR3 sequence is CASSPGLAGLTGELFF. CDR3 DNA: TGTGCCAGCTCACCGGGACTAGCGGGCCTCACCGGGGAGCTGTTTTTT.

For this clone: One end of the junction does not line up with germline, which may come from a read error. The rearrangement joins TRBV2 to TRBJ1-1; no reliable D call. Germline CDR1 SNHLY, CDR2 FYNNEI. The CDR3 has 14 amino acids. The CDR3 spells CTSRSRNMNTEAFF. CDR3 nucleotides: TGTACCAGCAGAAGTCGGAACATGAACACTGAAGCTTTCTTT.

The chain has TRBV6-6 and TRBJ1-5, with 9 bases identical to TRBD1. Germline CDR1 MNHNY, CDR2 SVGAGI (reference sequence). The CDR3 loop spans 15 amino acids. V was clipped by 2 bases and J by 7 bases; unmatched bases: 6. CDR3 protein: CASSYRGQGPQPQHF. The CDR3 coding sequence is TGTGCCAGCAGTTACAGGGGACAGGGTCCCCAGCCCCAGCATTTT.